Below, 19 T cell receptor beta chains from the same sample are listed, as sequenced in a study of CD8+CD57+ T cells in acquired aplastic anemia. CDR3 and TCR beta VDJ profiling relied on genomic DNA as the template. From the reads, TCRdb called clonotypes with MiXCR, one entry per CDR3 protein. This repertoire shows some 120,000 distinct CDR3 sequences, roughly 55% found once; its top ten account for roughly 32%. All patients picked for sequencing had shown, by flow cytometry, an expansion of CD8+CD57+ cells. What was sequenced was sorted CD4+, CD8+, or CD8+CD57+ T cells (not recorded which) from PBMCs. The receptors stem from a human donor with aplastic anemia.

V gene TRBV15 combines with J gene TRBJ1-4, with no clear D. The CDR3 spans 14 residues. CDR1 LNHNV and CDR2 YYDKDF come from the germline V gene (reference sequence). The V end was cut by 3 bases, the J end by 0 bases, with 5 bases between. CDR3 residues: CATSRDSTNEKLFF. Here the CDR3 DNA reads TGTGCCACCAGCAGGGATTCAACTAATGAAAAACTGTTTTTT.

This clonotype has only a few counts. The CDR3 region has the DNA TGTGCCAGCAGTTCGGACAGGGTTACGGGGGGCGTAGAGTTCTTC. Translating it yields CASSSDRVTGGVEFF. The chain employs TRBV5-4 and TRBJ2-1; the D gene is possibly TRBD1 (8 bases). Trimming shortened V by 5 bases and J by 14 bases, and 26 bases separated the two germline ends. From germline, CDR1 is SGHNT and CDR2 YYREEE (reference sequence). The CDR3 length is 15 residues.

CDR3 bases: TGTGCCAGCAGCTTAGGGGGGACCGAAGAGACCCAGTACTTC. Its protein product is CASSLGGTEETQYF. The genes are TRBV7-9 and TRBJ2-5, with D perhaps being TRBD1 or TRBD2 (5 bases each). Trimming removed 1 base from V and 3 bases from J, with 9 bases in between. Per the germline V gene, CDR1 is SEHNR and CDR2 is FQNEAQ (reference sequence). The CDR3 has 14 amino acids.

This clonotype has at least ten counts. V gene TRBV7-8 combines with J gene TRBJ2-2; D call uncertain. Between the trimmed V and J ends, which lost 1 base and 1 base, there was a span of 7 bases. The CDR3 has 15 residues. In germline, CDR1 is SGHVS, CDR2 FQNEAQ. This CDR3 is CASSLVGKNTGELFF. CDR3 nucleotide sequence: TGTGCCAGCAGCTTAGTCGGCAAGAACACCGGGGAGCTGTTTTTT.

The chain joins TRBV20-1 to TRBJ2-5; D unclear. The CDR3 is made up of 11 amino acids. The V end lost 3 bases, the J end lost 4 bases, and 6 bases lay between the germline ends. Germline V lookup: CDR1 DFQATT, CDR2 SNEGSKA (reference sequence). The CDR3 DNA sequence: TGCAGTGCTAGTCAGTTAGAGACCCAGTACTTC. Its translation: CSASQLETQYF.

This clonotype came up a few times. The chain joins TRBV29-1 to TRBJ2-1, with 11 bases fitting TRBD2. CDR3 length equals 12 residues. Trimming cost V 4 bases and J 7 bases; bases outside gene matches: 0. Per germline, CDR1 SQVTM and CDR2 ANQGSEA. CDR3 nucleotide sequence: TGCAGCGTTGTAGCGGGGGGGAATGAGCAGTTCTTC. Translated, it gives CSVVAGGNEQFF.

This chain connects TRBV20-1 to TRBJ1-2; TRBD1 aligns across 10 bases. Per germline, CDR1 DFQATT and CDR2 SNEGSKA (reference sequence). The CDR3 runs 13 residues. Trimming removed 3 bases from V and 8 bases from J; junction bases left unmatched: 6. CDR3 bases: TGCAGTGCTAGTTCGGGACAGGGGAGAGGCTACACCTTC. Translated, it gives CSASSGQGRGYTF.

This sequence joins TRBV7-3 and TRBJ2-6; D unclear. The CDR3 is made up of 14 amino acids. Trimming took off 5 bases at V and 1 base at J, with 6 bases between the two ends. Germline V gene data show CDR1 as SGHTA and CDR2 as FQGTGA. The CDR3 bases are TGTGCCAGCAGCCGTCATTCTGGGGCCAACGTCCTGACTTTC. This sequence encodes CASSRHSGANVLTF. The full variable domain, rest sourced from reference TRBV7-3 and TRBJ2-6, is GAGVSQTPSNKVTEKGKYVELRCDPISGHTALYWYRQSLGQGPEFLIYFQGTGAADDSGLPNDRFFAVRPEGSVSTLKIQRTERGDSAVYLCASSRHSGANVLTFGAGSRLTVL.

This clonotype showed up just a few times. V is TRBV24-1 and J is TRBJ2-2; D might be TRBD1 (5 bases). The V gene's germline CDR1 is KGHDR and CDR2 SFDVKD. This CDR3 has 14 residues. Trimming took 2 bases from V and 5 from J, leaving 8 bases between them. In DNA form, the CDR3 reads TGTGCCACCAGTGATTACCCAGGGACCGGGGAGCTGTTTTTT. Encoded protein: CATSDYPGTGELFF.

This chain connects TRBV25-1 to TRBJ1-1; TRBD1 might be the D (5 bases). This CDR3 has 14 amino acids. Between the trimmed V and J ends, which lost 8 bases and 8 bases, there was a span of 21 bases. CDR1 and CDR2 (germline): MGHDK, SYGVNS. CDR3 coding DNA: TGTGCCAGCGCGGAAAAAACAGGAGAAGGAGAAGCTTTCTTT. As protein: CASAEKTGEGEAFF.

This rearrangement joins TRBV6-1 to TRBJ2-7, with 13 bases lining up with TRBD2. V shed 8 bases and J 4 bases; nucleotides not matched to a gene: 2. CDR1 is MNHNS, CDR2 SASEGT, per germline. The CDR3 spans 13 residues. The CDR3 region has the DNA TGTGCCAGCGGACTAGCGGGAGAATACGAGCAGTACTTC. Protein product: CASGLAGEYEQYF.

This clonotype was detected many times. CDR3 nucleotide sequence: TGTGCCAGCAGTTTACGCGGGGGGGGCGGAGAGACCCAGTACTTC. It codes for CASSLRGGGGETQYF. The V and J genes are TRBV12-3 or TRBV12-4 and TRBJ2-5; 9 bases align to TRBD2. The J segment lost 4 bases and the V segment lost 2 bases, leaving 5 bases of the junction unmatched. The CDR3 extends over 15 amino acids.

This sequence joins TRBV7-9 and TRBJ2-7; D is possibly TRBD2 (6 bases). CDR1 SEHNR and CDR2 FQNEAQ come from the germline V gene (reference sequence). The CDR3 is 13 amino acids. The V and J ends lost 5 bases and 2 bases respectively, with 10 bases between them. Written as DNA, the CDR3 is TGTGCCAGCAGCCCAACTAGCACCTACGAGCAGTACTTC. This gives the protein CASSPTSTYEQYF.

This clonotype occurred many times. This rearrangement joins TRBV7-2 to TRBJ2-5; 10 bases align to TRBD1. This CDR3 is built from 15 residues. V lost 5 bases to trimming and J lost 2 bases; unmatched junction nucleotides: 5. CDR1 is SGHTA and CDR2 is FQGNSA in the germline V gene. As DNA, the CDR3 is TGTGCCAGCAGCCTGGGACAGGGGATGCAAGAGACCCAGTACTTC. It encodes CASSLGQGMQETQYF.

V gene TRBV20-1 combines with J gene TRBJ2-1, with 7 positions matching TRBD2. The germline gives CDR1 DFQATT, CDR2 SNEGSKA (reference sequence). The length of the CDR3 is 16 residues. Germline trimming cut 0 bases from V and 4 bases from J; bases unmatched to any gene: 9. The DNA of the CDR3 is TGCAGTGCTAGAGAGGGTAGGCTAGCGGATTACAATGAGCAGTTCTTC. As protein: CSAREGRLADYNEQFF.

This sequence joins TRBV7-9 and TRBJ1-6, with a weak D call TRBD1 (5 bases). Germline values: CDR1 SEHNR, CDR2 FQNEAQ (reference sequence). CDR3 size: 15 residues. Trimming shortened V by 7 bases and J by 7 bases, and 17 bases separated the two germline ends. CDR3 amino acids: CASTEWGSLNSPLHF. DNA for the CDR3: TGTGCCAGCACTGAGTGGGGCAGTCTAAATTCACCCCTCCACTTT.

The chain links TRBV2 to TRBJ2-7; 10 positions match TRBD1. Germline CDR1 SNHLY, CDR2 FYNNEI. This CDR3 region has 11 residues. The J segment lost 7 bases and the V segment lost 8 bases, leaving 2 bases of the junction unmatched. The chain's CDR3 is CASGQGGEQYF. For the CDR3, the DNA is TGTGCCAGCGGACAGGGGGGTGAGCAGTACTTC.

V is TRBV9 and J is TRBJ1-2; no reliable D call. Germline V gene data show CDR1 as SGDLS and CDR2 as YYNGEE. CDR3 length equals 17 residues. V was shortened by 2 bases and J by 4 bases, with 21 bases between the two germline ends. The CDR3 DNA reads TGTGCCAGCAGCGTCATGGCCAACCAATTGCCCCTCTATGGCTACACCTTC. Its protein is CASSVMANQLPLYGYTF.

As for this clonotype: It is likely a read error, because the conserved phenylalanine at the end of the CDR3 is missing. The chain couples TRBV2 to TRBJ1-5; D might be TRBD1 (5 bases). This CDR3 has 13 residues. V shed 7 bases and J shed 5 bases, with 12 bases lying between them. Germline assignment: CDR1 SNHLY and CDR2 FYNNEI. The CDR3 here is CASTGTDHQPQHL. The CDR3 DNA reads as TGTGCCAGCACCGGGACGGACCATCAGCCCCAGCATCTT.